The 16 T cell receptor beta chains listed next were all sequenced from one sample in a study of blood T cell repertoires in COVID-19. Some clones are missing from TCRdb's copy, which holds only in-frame ones; the method was immunoSEQ multiplex PCR. Found here are around 300,000 clones, roughly 90% of them singletons; the top ten hold around 3%. The material sequenced was peripheral blood. These receptors were taken from a woman aged 25 to 39 with active or convalescent COVID-19.

This clone was detected only a few times. This chain connects TRBV28 to TRBJ1-1; D is unresolved. V gave up 6 bases and J gave up 1 base, with 15 bases separating them. The germline CDR1 and CDR2 sequences are MDHEN and SYDVKM. The CDR3 runs to 15 residues. CDR3 region: CASRGAENSNTEAFF. CDR3 DNA sequence: TGTGCCAGCAGAGGAGCGGAGAACTCGAACACTGAAGCTTTCTTT.

This chain uses TRBV7-9 with TRBJ1-2; TRBD1 agrees at 9 bases. CDR1 and CDR2 (germline): SEHNR, FQNEAQ (reference sequence). The CDR3 is 14 residues long. The V segment lost 5 bases and the J segment 4 bases; nucleotides outside the gene matches: 5. The CDR3 DNA follows: TGTGCCAGCAGCGGACAGGGGTTCGGCTATGGCTACACCTTC. Translated: CASSGQGFGYGYTF.

CDR3 bases: TGTGCCAGCAGCTTACGCGGGGGGGCAGGAGATACGCAGTATTTT. It specifies CASSLRGGAGDTQYF. The V gene is TRBV7-2, the J gene TRBJ2-3, with 9 bases lining up with TRBD2. Trimming removed 2 bases from V and 5 bases from J; junction bases left unmatched: 5. The CDR3 runs to 15 residues. Germline lookup yields CDR1 SGHTA and CDR2 FQGNSA.

To note about this clone: The sample holds other DNA sequences that translate to the same CDR3. CDR3 amino acids: CASSLGGQNYGYTF. The DNA for the CDR3 is TGTGCCAGCAGCTTAGGGGGGCAGAACTATGGCTACACCTTC. The V and J genes are TRBV7-2 and TRBJ1-2; D perhaps matches TRBD1 (6 bases). Between the trimmed V and J ends, which lost 1 base and 2 bases, there was a span of 8 bases. Germline lookup yields CDR1 SGHTA and CDR2 FQGNSA. The CDR3 length is 14 residues.

The J gene is TRBJ2-1, the V gene TRBV7-8; 10 nucleotides agree with TRBD2. The CDR3 totals 18 residues. V was pared by 1 base and J by 6 bases, with 12 bases of the junction left unmatched. CDR1 and CDR2 from the germline V gene are SGHVS and FQNEAQ. The CDR3 DNA sequence: TGTGCCAGCAGCTTAGAAAGTTGGGCTAGCGGGGGTCCCAATGAGCAGTTCTTC. This sequence encodes CASSLESWASGGPNEQFF.

The V gene is TRBV3-1 (or the pseudogene TRBV3-2), the J gene TRBJ1-2; 11 bases match TRBD1. With 0 bases clipped from V and 5 bases from J, the junction kept 14 bases outside the gene matches. This CDR3 spans 19 amino acids. Germline V gene sequence: CDR1 LGHDT, CDR2 YNNKEL (reference sequence). CDR3 DNA sequence: TGTGCCAGCAGCCAAGAGAAAGTGGACAGGGGGCGCGTATTGTATGGCTACACCTTC. Its protein is CASSQEKVDRGRVLYGYTF.

The chain has TRBV2 and TRBJ2-1; the match to TRBD2 covers 8 bases. The germline CDR1 and CDR2 sequences are SNHLY and FYNNEI. CDR3 length: 14 amino acids. V dropped 10 bases and J dropped 4; count of bases not matched to a gene: 9. This chain's CDR3 is CATKAGGEYNEQFF. The CDR3 DNA follows: TGTGCCACCAAGGCGGGGGGCGAGTACAATGAGCAGTTCTTC.

The sample holds one count of this clone. The chain links TRBV19 to TRBJ1-2, with D possibly TRBD1 on 6 matching bases. From germline, CDR1 is LNHDA and CDR2 SQIVND (reference sequence). The length of the CDR3 is 16 residues. V was shortened by 5 bases and J by 0 bases, with 16 bases between the two germline ends. The CDR3 spells CASSPRTATTNYGYTF. Here the CDR3 DNA reads TGTGCCAGTAGTCCCCGGACAGCTACCACTAACTATGGCTACACCTTC.

With respect to this clone: At the DNA level, this CDR3 is encoded by other sequences in the same sample as well. The rearrangement joins TRBV19 to TRBJ2-5; a weak D match, TRBD1 (8 bases). The CDR3 runs 15 residues. Germline CDR1 is LNHDA and CDR2 is SQIVND (reference sequence). The ends were cut back, 4 bases at V and 5 bases at J, with 17 bases in the middle. CDR3 DNA: TGTGCCAGTAGTACTACAGGGGGGGGTCGGGAGACCCAGTACTTC. It specifies CASSTTGGGRETQYF.

This clone was seen once. The chain couples TRBV27 to TRBJ1-1; TRBD1 is a possible D gene (6 bases). The germline V gene has CDR1 MNHEY and CDR2 SMNVEV (reference sequence). V lost 6 bases to trimming and J lost 3 bases, with 11 bases between them. The CDR3 consists of 13 residues. CDR3 in DNA: TGTGCCAGCAGCAGGGGTAGTTACACTGAAGCTTTCTTT. This encodes CASSRGSYTEAFF.

CDR3: CASSLMGGKRGYTF. The CDR3 bases are TGTGCCAGCAGCTTAATGGGGGGGAAACGTGGCTACACCTTC. V and J are TRBV7-9 and TRBJ1-2; perhaps TRBD1 as D (5 bases). Trimming removed 2 bases from V and 7 bases from J, with 14 bases in between. CDR1 and CDR2 (germline): SEHNR, FQNEAQ (reference sequence). CDR3 length: 14 amino acids.

The V call is TRBV4-2, the J call TRBJ2-1, with a tentative D call TRBD2 (6 bases). Germline V CDR1 and CDR2: LGHNA, YNFKEQ. This CDR3 has 17 amino acids. V lost 0 bases and J lost 0, with 12 bases in between. DNA for the CDR3: TGTGCCAGCAGCCAAGAGCCAGACGGGAGCTCCTACAATGAGCAGTTCTTC. It yields the protein CASSQEPDGSSYNEQFF.

The V gene is TRBV15, the J gene TRBJ1-2, with TRBD1 as a possible D gene (5 bases). Deletions cut 4 bases from V and 2 bases from J, with 14 bases between. Germline lookup yields CDR1 LNHNV and CDR2 YYDKDF (reference sequence). The CDR3 is 15 amino acids. CDR3 residues: CATSTRRAGNYGYTF. The CDR3, as DNA: TGTGCCACCAGCACTCGCCGGGCAGGGAACTATGGCTACACCTTC.

The CDR3 DNA follows: TGTGCCAGCAGCCCGAGCGGGGGGTTGTATGGCTACACCTTC. It specifies CASSPSGGLYGYTF. This chain connects TRBV6-5 to TRBJ1-2, with D possibly TRBD1 on 5 matching bases. V was cut by 6 bases and J by 5 bases, with 16 bases left in between. The CDR3 is made up of 14 amino acids. The germline V gene encodes CDR1 MNHEY and CDR2 SVGAGI.

A remark on this clone: Other nucleotide sequences from this sample produce the same CDR3. The J gene is TRBJ2-5, the V gene TRBV5-1, with TRBD1 identical over 9 bases. The germline V gene encodes CDR1 SGHRS and CDR2 YFSETQ. The CDR3 is made up of 14 amino acids. Trimming cost V 4 bases and J 5 bases; bases outside gene matches: 6. The CDR3 reads CASSLTGGQETQYF. In DNA, the CDR3 is TGCGCCAGCAGCCTGACAGGGGGACAGGAGACCCAGTACTTC.

This clone was seen a few times. The rearrangement uses TRBV9 and TRBJ1-5, with a possible D match to TRBD1 (6 bases). The CDR3 runs 15 residues. Germline lookup yields CDR1 SGDLS and CDR2 YYNGEE. V was shortened by 3 bases and J by 4 bases, with 14 bases between the two germline ends. CDR3 loop: CASSATGTTNQPQHF. Written as DNA, the CDR3 is TGTGCCAGCAGCGCTACCGGGACAACAAATCAGCCCCAGCATTTT. Complete variable domain (other parts from reference TRBV9 and TRBJ1-5): DSGVTQTPKHLITATGQRVTLRCSPRSGDLSVYWYQQSLDQGLQFLIQYYNGEERAKGNILERFSAQQFPDLHSELNLSSLELGDSALYFCASSATGTTNQPQHFGDGTRLSIL.